These T cell receptor beta chains were read from a single sample in a study of patients with pleural tuberculosis. TCRdb itself ran the reads through MiXCR, one entry per CDR3 protein. The data show 29,000 or so distinct CDR3 sequences, with 15% to 20% seen just once and 3.5% held by the top ten. Source material: peripheral blood. The origin of the receptors is a human donor with pleural tuberculosis. CDR3s include the opening cysteine and the closing phenylalanine or tryptophan. The D gene is left open where the match is weak. The size entry is marked missing in some rows and otherwise reads once, few, many or a size class.

.	TRBV11-2	many	TRBJ2-3	TGTGCCAGCAGCTTAGAAGTGATAGGGAAGGATACGCAGTATTTT	CASSLEVIGKDTQYF
.	TRBV6-6	many	TRBJ1-2	TGTGCCAGCAGTTACCTGGACAGATTTAACTATGGCTACGCCTTC	CASSYLDRFNYGYAF
.	TRBV5-5	.	TRBJ2-7	TGTGCCAGCAGCTGGACAGACTACGAGCAGTACTTC	CASSWTDYEQYF
.	TRBV6-1	few	TRBJ2-7	TGTGCCAGCAGTCCCGCATACGAGCAGTACTTC	CASSPAYEQYF
.	TRBV2	many	TRBJ1-1	TGTGCCAGCAGTGGTCGCAGCATATTGAACACTGAAGCTTTCTTT	CASSGRSILNTEAFF
TRBD2	TRBV7-3	many	TRBJ2-3	TGTGCCAGCAGCCCCACTAGCGGGGGGATCACAGATACGCAGTATTTT	CASSPTSGGITDTQYF
.	TRBV27	.	TRBJ1-1	TGTGCCAGCCCCGGGGGCTTGACTGAAGCTTTCTTT	CASPGGLTEAFF
.	TRBV3-1	.	TRBJ1-1	TGTGCCAGCAGCCGGAGTAATATGGACACTGAAGCTTTCTTT	CASSRSNMDTEAFF
TRBD1	TRBV2	many	TRBJ1-4	TGTGCCAGCGGAGAACAGATTACAGGGGGCCGTGAAAAACTGTTTTTT	CASGEQITGGREKLFF
.	TRBV6-4	.	TRBJ2-7	TGTGCCAGCAGTTCCGGGACCTCCTCCTACAACGAGCAGTACTTC	CASSSGTSSYNEQYF
TRBD1	TRBV7-9	many	TRBJ1-5	TGTGCCAGCAGCCCCGACAGGGCAGTCGACAATCAGCCCCAGCATTTT	CASSPDRAVDNQPQHF
.	TRBV20-1	medium-sized	TRBJ1-5	TGCAGTGCTAGAGGCCCAGGCTATCAGCCCCAGCATTTT	CSARGPGYQPQHF
TRBD1	TRBV19	many	TRBJ2-5	TGTGCCAGTAGTAGCCAAGGGACAGCTCAAGAGACCCAGTACTTC	CASSSQGTAQETQYF
.	TRBV10-3	many	TRBJ1-2	TGTGCCATCAAGGGCGCCGGACACTATGGCTACACCTTC	CAIKGAGHYGYTF
.	TRBV29-1	.	TRBJ1-1	TGCAGCGTTGAAGGAGGGGGGAACACTGAAGCTTTCTTT	CSVEGGGNTEAFF
.	TRBV19	many	TRBJ2-1	TGTGCCAGTAGGTTAATAGGGGATGAGCAGTTCTTC	CASRLIGDEQFF
.	TRBV12-3/TRBV12-4	many	TRBJ1-3	TGTGCCACCCCGACAGGCACCGAATACTCTGGAAACACCATATATTTT	CATPTGTEYSGNTIYF
TRBD1	TRBV28	medium-sized	TRBJ1-3	TGTGCCGGCAGTGTCCCCAGGGGGTCTGGAAACACCATATATTTT	CAGSVPRGSGNTIYF
.	TRBV20-1	many	TRBJ2-1	TGCAGTGCCGCCGAGCCTAATGAGCAGTTCTTC	CSAAEPNEQFF
.	TRBV5-1	many	TRBJ2-3	TGCGCCAGCAGCTTTAGGGGGGGGGCCGCAGATACGCAGTATTTT	CASSFRGGAADTQYF
.	TRBV2	many	TRBJ1-4	TGTGCCAGCAGTGAACAAGTTAGGGTTGGAGAAAAACTGTTTTTT	CASSEQVRVGEKLFF
.	TRBV28	many	TRBJ1-1	TGTGCCAGCAGTTTATTGGAGAGTGGGGACACTGAAGCTTTCTTT	CASSLLESGDTEAFF
.	TRBV29-1	many	TRBJ1-5	TGCAGCGTTCAGGTACATAGCAATCAGCCCCAGCATTTT	CSVQVHSNQPQHF
.	TRBV7-6	many	TRBJ1-1	TGTGCCAGCAGCTTAGGCCAATCCACTTTCGCAGGGGCTTTCTTT	CASSLGQSTFAGAFF
.	TRBV9	many	TRBJ1-2	TGTGCCAGCAGCGTAGTGGAAGGGGGGACCGGCTACACCTTC	CASSVVEGGTGYTF
TRBD1	TRBV2	many	TRBJ2-3	TGTGCCAGCAAGAAACAGGGGGCAAAAGATACGCAGTATTTT	CASKKQGAKDTQYF
.	TRBV18	.	TRBJ1-1	TGTGCCGGCTCACCTCTAGAGGGCGGCACTGAAGCTTTCTTT	CAGSPLEGGTEAFF
.	TRBV12-3/TRBV12-4	.	TRBJ1-5	TGCGCCAGCAGAGGAGGGAAGCAGCCCCAGCATTTT	CASRGGKQPQHF
.	TRBV20-1	many	TRBJ2-1	TGCAGTGCTAGAGTAGGAGGGGGTGGGCCCTACGATGAGCAGTTCTTC	CSARVGGGGPYDEQFF
.	TRBV6-2/TRBV6-3	many	TRBJ2-7	TGTGCCAGCAGTCCCCGTGGAGGGGCGACATCCTACGAGCAGTACTTC	CASSPRGGATSYEQYF
.	TRBV19	many	TRBJ2-3	TGTGCCAGTAGTGAGGGGACAGATACGCAGTATTTT	CASSEGTDTQYF
.	TRBV18	many	TRBJ1-6	TGTGCCAGCTCACTACTACAGGATTCACCCCTCCACTTT	CASSLLQDSPLHF
TRBD2	TRBV20-1	many	TRBJ2-3	TGCAGTGCTTCGGGAGGGCCGAGTATCACAGATACGCAGTATTTT	CSASGGPSITDTQYF
.	TRBV19	many	TRBJ2-7	TGTGCCAGTAGTATCGAGTACAGGGAGGAATACGAGCAGTACTTC	CASSIEYREEYEQYF
TRBD1	TRBV20-1	medium-sized	TRBJ2-7	TGCAGTGCTAGTACAGGGGAATCCTACGAGCAGTACTTC	CSASTGESYEQYF
.	TRBV18	many	TRBJ1-5	TGTGCCAGCTCACCGGACGGACAGCAGGATCAGCCCCAGCATTTT	CASSPDGQQDQPQHF
TRBD2	TRBV6-1	medium-sized	TRBJ2-3	TGTGCCAGCAGTGAAGTTGGGCGGGAGGCCACAGATACGCAGTATTTT	CASSEVGREATDTQYF